Shown below are 9 T cell receptor beta chains from a single sample sequenced in a study of blood T cell repertoires in COVID-19. TCRdb's table, derived via immunoSEQ multiplex PCR, lists solely in-frame clones and lacks some. The sample lists some 390,000 clones, over 75% occurring once. The sample was peripheral blood. All receptors derive from a woman in her sixties with COVID-19, enrolled during active disease.

This chain connects TRBV28 to TRBJ1-1, with TRBD1 matching over 9 bases. The germline V gene has CDR1 MDHEN and CDR2 SYDVKM. This CDR3 has 17 residues. With 5 bases clipped from V and 3 bases from J, the junction kept 13 bases outside the gene matches. CDR3 residues: CASSRPGQGIRYTEAFF. The CDR3 nucleotides read TGTGCCAGCAGTCGACCGGGACAGGGCATCAGGTACACTGAAGCTTTCTTT.

The rearrangement uses TRBV14 and TRBJ2-5; D is unclear. Trimming removed 0 bases at V and 9 bases at J, with 8 bases between. There are 12 residues in the CDR3. The germline V gene has CDR1 SGHDN and CDR2 FVKESK. In nucleotides, the CDR3 is TGTGCCAGCAGCCAAGATCCCCGTCCCCAGTACTTC. It codes for CASSQDPRPQYF.

The chain combines TRBV28 with TRBJ1-5, with D hard to call. V was clipped by 3 bases and J by 3 bases, with 3 bases between them. CDR1 and CDR2 from the germline V gene are MDHEN and SYDVKM. CDR3 length equals 12 residues. DNA for the CDR3: TGTGCCAGCAGTTTTATCAATCAGCCCCAGCATTTT. It encodes CASSFINQPQHF.

The V gene is TRBV4-2, the J gene TRBJ2-3; D may be TRBD2 (6 bases). Trimming stripped 2 bases from V and 1 base from J, with 19 bases between. This CDR3 has 18 amino acids. Per the germline V gene, CDR1 is LGHNA and CDR2 is YNFKEQ. The CDR3 region has the DNA TGTGCCAGCAGCCAATCAATGACTAGGGTCGGTCGCACAGATACGCAGTATTTT. Protein sequence: CASSQSMTRVGRTDTQYF.

The rearrangement links TRBV3-1 (or the pseudogene TRBV3-2) to TRBJ2-1; perhaps TRBD1 as D (6 bases). V was cut by 5 bases and J by 9 bases, with 14 bases left in between. Germline CDR1 reads LGHDT; CDR2 reads YNNKEL (reference sequence). The CDR3 is 13 amino acids. The CDR3 spells CASSWDIGSEQFF. CDR3 nucleotides: TGTGCCAGCAGCTGGGACATTGGTAGTGAGCAGTTCTTC.

The chain recombines TRBV10-2 with TRBJ1-2; unclear D gene. The CDR3 sequence is 14 residues long. Per germline, CDR1 WSHSY and CDR2 SAAADI. Trimming took off 6 bases at V and 4 bases at J, with 15 bases between the two ends. CDR3 in DNA: TGCGCCAGCAGGCCCGCCGGACGGGGCTATGGCTACACCTTC. This gives the protein CASRPAGRGYGYTF.

The V call is TRBV11-2, the J call TRBJ2-2; tentatively, D is TRBD1 (5 bases). This CDR3 has 15 amino acids. Trimming removed 5 bases from V and 6 bases from J, with 16 bases in between. Per germline, CDR1 SGHAT and CDR2 FQNNGV. Here the CDR3 DNA reads TGTGCCAGCAGCCAGGGCGCCAGGGATCCCGGGGAGCTGTTTTTT. It yields the protein CASSQGARDPGELFF.

This chain links TRBV5-1 with TRBJ2-4; possible D gene TRBD2, 6 bases. V dropped 0 bases and J dropped 8 bases, with 18 bases sitting between them. CDR1 is SGHRS, CDR2 YFSETQ, per germline. The CDR3 sequence is 16 residues long. The CDR3 region is CASSLDFPGQRDIQYF. CDR3 sequence (DNA): TGCGCCAGCAGCTTGGATTTCCCAGGCCAGCGGGACATTCAGTACTTC. Together with reference TRBV5-1 and TRBJ2-4, the CDR3 gives the full variable domain: KAGVTQTPRYLIKTRGQQVTLSCSPISGHRSVSWYQQTPGQGLQFLFEYFSETQRNKGNFPGRFSGRQFSNSRSEMNVSTLELGDSALYLCASSLDFPGQRDIQYFGAGTRLSVL.

V and J are TRBV20-1 and TRBJ1-1; D call uncertain. CDR1 and CDR2 from the germline V gene are DFQATT and SNEGSKA (reference sequence). Trimming shortened V by 3 bases and J by 1 base, and 9 bases separated the two germline ends. The CDR3 length is 13 residues. CDR3: CSASPRWNTEAFF. The CDR3, as DNA: TGCAGTGCTAGTCCCAGGTGGAACACTGAAGCTTTCTTT.